The rows below give T cell receptor beta chains drawn from one sample of a study of T cells in Graves' hyperthyroidism and ophthalmopathy. One entry per CDR3 protein results from TCRdb running MiXCR on the multiplex PCR reads. Altogether about 350,000 distinct CDR3 sequences are present, 15% to 20% being singletons, with the ten largest covering 15% to 17%. What was sequenced was blood. The receptors come from a woman between 35 and 50 years old with Graves' ophthalmopathy. Both conserved end residues are part of each CDR3. A D gene is named only where the DNA matches it firmly. Clone size is not always given. Where it is, it says once, few, many or a class for expanded clones.

abundance	d_gene	v_gene	j_gene	CDR3aa	CDR3nt
many	NA	TRBV29-1	TRBJ2-7	CSVGTVNNYEQYF	TGCAGCGTTGGGACAGTTAATAACTACGAGCAGTACTTC
NA	TRBD1	TRBV6-4	TRBJ1-1	CASRTYFGQGGNTEAFF	TGTGCCAGCAGGACCTATTTCGGACAGGGTGGGAACACTGAAGCTTTCTTT
NA	NA	TRBV9	TRBJ1-1	CASSVGVQGTEAFF	TGTGCCAGCAGCGTAGGAGTTCAAGGGACTGAAGCTTTCTTT
many	NA	TRBV6-1	TRBJ2-7	CASSEDGGSGYEQYF	TGTGCCAGCAGTGAAGATGGAGGGAGCGGCTACGAGCAGTACTTC
many	TRBD1	TRBV20-1	TRBJ2-7	CSAKGQGALSYEQYF	TGCAGTGCTAAAGGACAGGGTGCCCTCTCCTACGAGCAGTACTTC
NA	TRBD1	TRBV2	TRBJ2-5	CASRGDRGETQYF	TGTGCCAGCAGAGGCGACAGGGGAGAGACCCAGTACTTC
many	NA	TRBV20-1	TRBJ2-5	CSARVGSQETQYF	TGCAGTGCTAGAGTCGGCAGCCAAGAGACCCAGTACTTC
many	TRBD1	TRBV7-2	TRBJ2-5	CASSLVAGGLGETQYF	TGTGCCAGCAGCTTAGTCGCAGGGGGCTTGGGAGAGACCCAGTACTTC
many	TRBD1	TRBV27	TRBJ1-1	CASSAHRDRFNTEAFF	TGTGCCAGCAGTGCACACCGGGACAGGTTCAACACTGAAGCTTTCTTT
many	NA	TRBV11-2	TRBJ2-3	CASSYPSVDTQYF	TGTGCCAGCAGCTACCCCTCCGTGGATACGCAGTATTTT
many	TRBD1	TRBV28	TRBJ1-5	CASSSRQGANQPQHF	TGTGCCAGCAGTTCCCGACAGGGGGCTAATCAGCCCCAGCATTTT
many	NA	TRBV7-2	TRBJ2-6	CASSKAGAANALTF	TGTGCCAGCAGCAAAGCGGGCGCGGCCAACGCCCTGACTTTC
many	NA	TRBV24-1	TRBJ1-1	CATAPGITTEAFF	TGTGCCACCGCCCCTGGGATTACCACTGAAGCTTTCTTT
NA	TRBD1	TRBV6-1	TRBJ1-2	CASSGGTGGYGYTF	TGTGCCAGCAGTGGCGGGACAGGGGGCTATGGCTACACCTTC
many	TRBD1	TRBV2	TRBJ2-3	CAGQWDSTNTQYF	TGTGCCGGACAGTGGGACAGTACAAATACGCAGTATTTT
NA	NA	TRBV12-3/TRBV12-4	TRBJ1-1	CASSARDIGNTEAFF	TGTGCCAGCAGTGCCCGGGACATCGGAAACACTGAAGCTTTCTTT
NA	NA	TRBV6-1	TRBJ1-2	CASRNTGGVLYGYTF	TGTGCCAGCAGAAACACCGGCGGCGTCCTGTATGGCTACACCTTC
many	NA	TRBV2	TRBJ1-1	CASSENGRNTEAFF	TGTGCCAGCAGTGAAAATGGGAGGAACACTGAAGCTTTCTTT
NA	NA	TRBV7-9	TRBJ2-7	CASSLMDGEQYF	TGTGCCAGCAGCCTCATGGACGGCGAGCAGTACTTC
NA	NA	TRBV28	TRBJ1-1	CASSFRGASAFF	TGTGCCAGCAGTTTTAGGGGGGCTTCGGCTTTCTTT
many	TRBD2	TRBV5-1	TRBJ2-5	CASSDRTSGRKTQYF	TGCGCCAGCAGCGATCGGACTAGCGGGAGAAAGACCCAGTACTTC